This TCR beta chain was captured by sequencing in a study of shared clonotypes between healthy human individuals. General observations from the study: The represented genetic and exposure-history diversity was limited by the small number of donors.

Turning to this clone: What it recognizes is unknown.

Those who donated, Caucasian adults without exception, all lived in Nashville, Tennessee. The CD4+ fraction was divided into a CD45RA+ naive subset and a CD45RA-negative memory subset. Libraries were prepared by immunoSEQ multiplex PCR; TCRdb keeps only in-frame clonotypes and omits some of them. This table has millions of clones, more than 90% appearing once. CDR3 size: 15 residues. J was trimmed by 7 bases and V by 5 bases; bases with no gene match: 11. From germline, CDR1 is SGHRS and CDR2 YFSETQ. The sequence was collected from a man younger than 35 in good health. The sample consisted of naive CD4+ T cells sorted from blood. Specified subset: CD45RA+ positively selected. V and J are TRBV5-1 and TRBJ2-1, with 8 bases identical to TRBD2. CDR3 protein: CASRASAGGGNEQFF. For the CDR3, the DNA is TGCGCCAGCAGGGCGAGTGCGGGGGGAGGTAATGAGCAGTTCTTC.